This TCR beta chain comes out of a study of identifying expanded T cells in peripheral blood. Study-wide results and limits: Over approximately two and four weeks, about 17 and 20 clones changed, versus roughly 1.2 between replicates. Across healthy donors, higher total template counts meant significantly greater approximately 2-week count variance.

Points on this clone: Its antigen is currently unknown.

No infections or other immune events were documented during collection. Profiling relied on immunoSEQ multiplex PCR, and the TCRdb table lists in-frame clones only, not all of them. The table includes about 80,000 clones, 84% detected once. Germline values: CDR1 MNHEY, CDR2 SVGAGI. V was shortened by 0 bases and J by 3 bases, with 8 bases between the two germline ends. This CDR3 spans 14 amino acids. Sequences were obtained from blood. The clonotype was recovered from a person aged 18-70 years in good health. The chain links TRBV6-5 to TRBJ1-2; D unresolved. In DNA, the CDR3 is TGTGCCAGCAGTTACTCAGGGCTGGACTATGGCTACACCTTC. Translating it yields CASSYSGLDYGYTF.